Below, 12 T cell receptor beta chains from the same sample are listed, as sequenced in a study of graft-versus-host responses after intestinal transplantation. The table came from immunoSEQ multiplex PCR; TCRdb's copy has only in-frame clones and leaves some out. The sample includes about 89,000 clones, about 93% of them seen just once. Their recognized antigens are unknown. This material consisted of unstimulated CD8+ T cells sorted from spleen or lymph node cells, taken before intestinal transplant. The receptors were gathered from a human donor who received an intestinal transplant.

This clone was found once. The chain joins TRBV10-1 to TRBJ2-3; TRBD1 matches 7 bases. Germline CDR1 and CDR2: WNHNN and SYGVQD (reference sequence). Trimming took 2 bases from V and 2 from J; bases not matched to a gene: 4. This CDR3 is 15 amino acids long. The CDR3 DNA reads as TGCGCCAGCAGTGAGACAGGGGCGAACACAGATACGCAGTATTTT. Translation gives CASSETGANTDTQYF.

The chain couples TRBV10-3 to TRBJ2-3; 9 bases agree with TRBD1. Germline V gene data show CDR1 as ENHRY and CDR2 as SYGVKD. V lost 6 bases to trimming and J lost 4 bases; unmatched junction nucleotides: 2. There are 13 residues in the CDR3. The CDR3, as DNA: TGTGCCATCAGGGGGGACAGGGCAGATACGCAGTATTTT. The encoded protein is CAIRGDRADTQYF.

The chain carries TRBV5-6 and TRBJ1-1; D unresolved. The CDR3 spans 14 residues. Germline lookup yields CDR1 SGHDT and CDR2 YYEEEE. The V end was cut by 2 bases, the J end by 6 bases, with 14 bases between. The CDR3 DNA follows: TGTGCCAGCAGCTTATCATCCCTGGGCGCTGAAGCTTTCTTT. Translation: CASSLSSLGAEAFF. Together with reference TRBV5-6 and TRBJ1-1, the CDR3 gives the full variable domain: DAGVTQSPTHLIKTRGQQVTLRCSPKSGHDTVSWYQQALGQGPQFIFQYYEEEERQRGNFPDRFSGHQFPNYSSELNVNALLLGDSALYLCASSLSSLGAEAFFGQGTRLTVV.

This chain links TRBV28 with TRBJ1-1; D is unclear. The V end lost 5 bases, the J end lost 0 bases, and 16 bases lay between the germline ends. The CDR3 is made up of 16 amino acids. The germline V gene has CDR1 MDHEN and CDR2 SYDVKM. CDR3 sequence reads: CASSLTGLQLNTEAFF. CDR3 nucleotide sequence: TGTGCCAGCAGTCTTACCGGACTCCAGCTGAACACTGAAGCTTTCTTT.

This chain joins TRBV5-1 and TRBJ1-1, with D uncertain. The CDR3 is made up of 14 amino acids. Germline CDR1 SGHRS, CDR2 YFSETQ. Trimming took off 2 bases at V and 1 base at J, with 9 bases between the two ends. The DNA of the CDR3 is TGCGCCAGCAGCTTCCGGGATCCGAACACTGAAGCTTTCTTT. As protein: CASSFRDPNTEAFF.

The chain joins TRBV4-3 to TRBJ2-7; 8 bases fit TRBD1. Germline CDR1 is LGHNA and CDR2 is YSLEER. J lost 0 bases, V lost 0 bases, and 4 bases had no gene match. CDR3 size: 16 residues. CDR3 DNA: TGCGCCAGCAGCCAAGATCGGACAGGGAGCTCCTACGAGCAGTACTTC. It encodes CASSQDRTGSSYEQYF.

This chain joins TRBV2 and TRBJ1-2; D unresolved. The CDR3 spans 14 residues. Trimming cost V 2 bases and J 3 bases, with 10 bases left between them. Germline V gene data show CDR1 as SNHLY and CDR2 as FYNNEI. CDR3 region: CASSEREPDYGYTF. In DNA, the CDR3 is TGTGCCAGCAGTGAAAGGGAGCCAGACTATGGCTACACCTTC.

The CDR3 sequence: CASRPGHTSTDTQYF. The CDR3 DNA sequence: TGTGCCAGCAGGCCGGGACATACTAGCACAGATACGCAGTATTTT. The chain is built from TRBV6-4 and TRBJ2-3, with D possibly matching TRBD1 (6 bases). This CDR3 spans 15 amino acids. Trimming cost V 6 bases and J 0 bases, with 13 bases left between them. CDR1 is MRHNA, CDR2 SNTAGT, per germline.

The genes are TRBV7-8 and TRBJ2-1; D ambiguous. Trimming stripped 1 base from V and 8 bases from J, with 9 bases between. The germline V gene has CDR1 SGHVS and CDR2 FQNEAQ. This CDR3 region has 13 residues. The CDR3 region has the DNA TGTGCCAGCAGCTTAGAGCTAGTTTATGAGCAGTTCTTC. Residues: CASSLELVYEQFF.

V is TRBV6-1 and J is TRBJ2-2, with D possibly TRBD2 on 5 matching bases. This CDR3 has 13 residues. The V gene's germline CDR1 is MNHNS and CDR2 SASEGT. Trimming stripped 7 bases from V and 8 bases from J, with 14 bases between. CDR3 loop: CASTPRSGGELFF. The CDR3 nucleotides are TGTGCCAGCACCCCGAGGTCGGGGGGGGAGCTGTTTTTT.

The chain couples TRBV30 to TRBJ1-1; no definite D call. Deletions cut 0 bases from V and 5 bases from J, with 4 bases between. The V gene's germline CDR1 is GTSNPN and CDR2 SVGIG (reference sequence). The CDR3 length is 11 residues. The CDR3 is CAWSVETEAFF. CDR3 sequence (DNA): TGTGCCTGGAGTGTGGAGACTGAAGCTTTCTTT.

This clone appeared once. DNA for the CDR3: TGTGCCAGCAGCTTGATACTAGGAGTGAATGATACGCAGTATTTT. It codes for CASSLILGVNDTQYF. This chain links TRBV5-4 with TRBJ2-3; D is possibly TRBD2 (5 bases). Germline V gene data show CDR1 as SGHNT and CDR2 as YYREEE (reference sequence). With 1 base removed from V and 6 bases from J, the gap between germline ends came to 15 bases. This CDR3 contains 15 residues.